This entry features one T cell receptor beta chain sequence. The antigen is undetermined. Primers included in the PCR were 60 Vbeta and 13 Jbeta primers. The method was immunoSEQ multiplex PCR; TCRdb's version includes in-frame clones alone and lacks a portion of them. The sample consists of about 120,000 clones, about three quarters of them appearing once. This sample is part of a study of cytomegalovirus exposure and HLA in healthy donors. Study-wide background: Earlier, about 180 million T cells were analyzed, and 117 million unique TCR beta sequences were found among them. Whole-study results and caveats: Differences between HLA loci emerged in a later analysis of TCR association rates, with DRB1 most and HLA-C fewest. A later analysis linked a missense variant in DCLRE1C to the trimming of TCR beta V and J genes. While the bulk of TCR sequences proved rare, some public TCRs turned up in many donors.

Germline CDR1 SNHLY, CDR2 FYNNEI. The CDR3 sequence is 14 residues long. V was cut by 9 bases and J by 1 base, with 15 bases left in between. J is TRBJ1-2 and V is TRBV2; D possibly corresponds to TRBD1 (5 bases). The sequenced sample was PBMCs. The receptor was derived from a woman aged 25 to 39 in good health and CMV-seronegative. CDR3 protein: CASKEGLVNYGYTF. The CDR3 region has the DNA TGTGCCAGTAAGGAGGGGCTAGTTAACTATGGCTACACCTTC.